This T cell receptor (beta chain) appears in the sequencing data of a study of shared clonotypes between healthy human individuals. The germline CDR1 and CDR2 sequences are SGHTA and FQGNSA. The CDR3 runs 14 residues. V lost 5 bases and J lost 3; bases outside the gene matches: 1. Data came from immunoSEQ multiplex PCR; TCRdb stores just in-frame clones and leaves some out. The repertoire holds about 680,000 clones, with 72% as singletons. CD45RA-negative memory and CD45RA+ naive subsets were split from the CD4+ cells. The V and J genes are TRBV7-2 and TRBJ2-1; 10 positions match TRBD2. The sample consisted of memory CD4+ T cells sorted from blood. Subset specified: CD45RA-negative fraction. The sequence derives from a woman aged 25-40 years in good health. The CDR3 DNA reads as TGTGCCAGCAGCGGGACTAGCGTCTACAATGAGCAGTTCTTC. This translates into CASSGTSVYNEQFF. Using reference TRBV7-2 and TRBJ2-1 for the parts outside the CDR3, the full variable domain is GAGVSQSPSNKVTEKGKDVELRCDPISGHTALYWYRQSLGQGLEFLIYFQGNSAPDKSGLPSDRFSAERTGGSVSTLTIQRTQQEDSAVYLCASSGTSVYNEQFFGPGTRLTVL.